The clone carrying this T cell receptor beta chain was found a few times. Punch biopsies of lesional scalp, plus peripheral blood, were taken from alopecia areata patients. Extracted RNA was reverse transcribed into cDNA, the sequencing template. Sequenced by immunoSEQ multiplex PCR; TCRdb stores in-frame clones only, minus some. Among some 100,000 clones listed, about two fifths were seen once. This entry is derived from a study of CD8+ T cells in alopecia areata. Per the germline V gene, CDR1 is LNHDA and CDR2 is SQIVND (reference sequence). With 1 base removed from V and 8 bases from J, the gap between germline ends came to 14 bases. The CDR3 consists of 14 residues.

The chain couples TRBV19 to TRBJ1-2; D is undetermined. Sequenced sample: CD4+ T cells sorted from blood. The clonotype originates from a human donor with alopecia areata. Written as DNA, the CDR3 is TGTGCCAGTAGTATAGCACCTGGGAGCAGAGGCTACACCTTC. Its protein product is CASSIAPGSRGYTF.